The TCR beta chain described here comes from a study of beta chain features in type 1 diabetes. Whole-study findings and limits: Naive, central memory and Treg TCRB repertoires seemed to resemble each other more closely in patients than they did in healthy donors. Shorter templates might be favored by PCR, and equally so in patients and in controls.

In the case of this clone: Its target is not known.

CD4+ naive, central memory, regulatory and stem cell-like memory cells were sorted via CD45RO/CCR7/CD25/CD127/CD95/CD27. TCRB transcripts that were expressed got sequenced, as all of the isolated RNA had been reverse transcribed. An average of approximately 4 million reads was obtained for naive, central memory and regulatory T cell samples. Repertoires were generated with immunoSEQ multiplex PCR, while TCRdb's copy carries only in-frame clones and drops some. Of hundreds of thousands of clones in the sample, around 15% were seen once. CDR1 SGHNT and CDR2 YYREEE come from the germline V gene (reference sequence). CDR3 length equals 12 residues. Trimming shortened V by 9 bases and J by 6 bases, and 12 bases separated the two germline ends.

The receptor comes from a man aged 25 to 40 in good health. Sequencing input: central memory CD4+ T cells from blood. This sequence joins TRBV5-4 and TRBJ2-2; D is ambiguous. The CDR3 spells CATTPVPGELFF. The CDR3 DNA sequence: TGTGCCACCACTCCGGTTCCCGGGGAGCTGTTTTTT.